Presented here are 27 T cell receptor beta chains from one specimen sequenced in a study of neurological immune-mediated disorders. Via MiXCR, TCRdb re-called the 5' RACE reads, giving one row per CDR3 protein. This table holds tens of thousands of distinct CDR3 sequences, less than 2% found once. Sequencing input: PBMCs. The receptors come from a middle-aged woman with multiple sclerosis.

At least ten counts were recorded for this clonotype. The chain has TRBV20-1 and TRBJ2-3; no definite D call. The ends were cut back, 3 bases at V and 4 bases at J, with 14 bases in the middle. CDR1 is DFQATT, CDR2 SNEGSKA, per germline (reference sequence). This CDR3 spans 14 amino acids. CDR3 loop: CSARFPHHSDTQYF. CDR3 coding DNA: TGCAGTGCTAGGTTTCCGCATCACTCAGATACGCAGTATTTT.

This clonotype was counted many times. The chain has TRBV20-1 and TRBJ2-3, with D possibly being TRBD1 (6 bases). Germline lookup yields CDR1 DFQATT and CDR2 SNEGSKA (reference sequence). Trimming cost V 3 bases and J 4 bases, with 11 bases left between them. The CDR3 sequence is 13 residues long. The CDR3 DNA reads TGCAGTGCTAGTCGGCAGGGGCCAGATACGCAGTATTTT. Its protein product is CSASRQGPDTQYF.

This clonotype was detected many times. The chain has TRBV20-1 and TRBJ2-3; weak D call: TRBD2 (5 bases). Germline V lookup: CDR1 DFQATT, CDR2 SNEGSKA (reference sequence). The CDR3 has 13 residues. Between the trimmed V and J ends, which lost 5 bases and 2 bases, there was a span of 11 bases. CDR3 sequence reads: CSAAGVSTDTQYF. The DNA for the CDR3 is TGCAGTGCTGCCGGGGTGTCCACAGATACGCAGTATTTT.

This clonotype was observed many times. This chain connects TRBV27 to TRBJ1-1; no firm D call. V was clipped by 1 base and J by 4 bases, with 13 bases between them. This CDR3 is built from 15 residues. CDR1 and CDR2 (germline): MNHEY, SMNVEV (reference sequence). The CDR3 spells CASSLFPGGSTEAFF. DNA for the CDR3: TGTGCCAGCAGTTTATTCCCCGGCGGGAGCACTGAAGCTTTCTTT.

By proportion, this clonotype is medium-sized. The J gene is TRBJ1-1, the V gene TRBV20-1; possible D gene TRBD1, 6 bases. The CDR3 loop spans 14 amino acids. In germline, CDR1 is DFQATT, CDR2 SNEGSKA (reference sequence). Trimming stripped 2 bases from V and 4 bases from J, with 14 bases between. CDR3 bases: TGCAGTGCTAGATCATACAGGGAGCCCACTGAAGCTTTCTTT. Its translation is CSARSYREPTEAFF.

This clonotype was counted many times. The V gene is TRBV20-1, the J gene TRBJ1-2; unclear D gene. The CDR3 extends over 16 amino acids. Deletions cut 3 bases from V and 0 bases from J, with 17 bases between. Germline-derived CDR1 and CDR2 are DFQATT and SNEGSKA (reference sequence). CDR3 sequence reads: CSASAQANSPNYGYTF. The CDR3 bases are TGCAGTGCTAGCGCCCAGGCCAATTCACCTAACTATGGCTACACCTTC.

The chain combines TRBV11-2 with TRBJ2-3; 8 nucleotides align to TRBD2. V dropped 1 base and J dropped 2; count of bases not matched to a gene: 5. This CDR3 is 16 amino acids long. The germline V gene encodes CDR1 SGHAT and CDR2 FQNNGV. CDR3 nucleotides: TGTGCCAGCAGCTTAGGCCAGCGGGGGTTCACAGATACGCAGTATTTT. Translating it yields CASSLGQRGFTDTQYF.

This clonotype was detected ten times or more. This rearrangement joins TRBV20-1 to TRBJ2-2; no clear D. Germline CDR1 is DFQATT and CDR2 is SNEGSKA (reference sequence). CDR3 length equals 15 residues. Trimming took off 0 bases at V and 5 bases at J, with 13 bases between the two ends. CDR3 DNA: TGCAGTGCTAGAGAGCCCCAGAAGGGAACCGGGGAGCTGTTTTTT. This codes for CSAREPQKGTGELFF.

This clonotype was found many times. The chain employs TRBV7-9 and TRBJ2-2; D may be TRBD1 (5 bases). Per germline, CDR1 SEHNR and CDR2 FQNEAQ (reference sequence). The CDR3 consists of 15 residues. Trimming removed 1 base at V and 0 bases at J, with 6 bases between. CDR3 amino acids: CASSLGTSNTGELFF. In DNA, the CDR3 is TGTGCCAGCAGCTTAGGGACATCGAACACCGGGGAGCTGTTTTTT.

This clonotype was detected many times. The J gene is TRBJ2-1, the V gene TRBV5-1; D tentatively reads TRBD1 or TRBD2 (5 bases each). This CDR3 spans 14 amino acids. CDR1 is SGHRS, CDR2 YFSETQ, per germline. V lost 6 bases and J 9 bases, leaving 19 bases between the germline ends. CDR3: CASMLGGGGSEQFF. For the CDR3, the DNA is TGCGCCAGCATGCTTGGGGGTGGAGGAAGTGAGCAGTTCTTC. Supplemented by reference TRBV5-1 and TRBJ2-1, the full variable domain reads KAGVTQTPRYLIKTRGQQVTLSCSPISGHRSVSWYQQTPGQGLQFLFEYFSETQRNKGNFPGRFSGRQFSNSRSEMNVSTLELGDSALYLCASMLGGGGSEQFFGPGTRLTVL.

At least ten counts were recorded for this clonotype. The rearrangement joins TRBV12-3 or TRBV12-4 to TRBJ1-1; D is unresolved. V dropped 2 bases and J dropped 2 bases, with 3 bases sitting between them. The CDR3 has 12 residues. The CDR3, as DNA: TGTGCCAGCAGTTTATTAAACACTGAAGCTTTCTTT. Its protein is CASSLLNTEAFF.

This clonotype was recorded at least ten times. The chain employs TRBV7-8 and TRBJ2-7; D remains ambiguous. Trimming cost V 5 bases and J 7 bases, with 12 bases left between them. The CDR3 runs to 12 residues. CDR1 SGHVS and CDR2 FQNEAQ come from the germline V gene. The CDR3 nucleotides read TGTGCCAGCAGCGAACAAGCTTCGGAGCAGTACTTC. Protein sequence: CASSEQASEQYF. Variable domain in full (rest from reference TRBV7-8 and TRBJ2-7): GAGVSQSPRYKVAKRGQDVALRCDPISGHVSLFWYQQALGQGPEFLTYFQNEAQLDKSGLPSDRFFAERPEGSVSTLKIQRTQQEDSAVYLCASSEQASEQYFGPGTRLTVT.

At least ten counts were recorded for this clonotype. V gene TRBV24-1 combines with J gene TRBJ1-1; D uncertain. Looked up from germline, CDR1 is KGHDR and CDR2 is SFDVKD. The CDR3 totals 15 residues. V lost 5 bases and J lost 0, with 12 bases in between. The CDR3 DNA reads as TGTGCCACCAGTGCCGCTGACACCATGAACACTGAAGCTTTCTTT. It encodes CATSAADTMNTEAFF.

This clonotype came up many times. The chain is built from TRBV7-3 and TRBJ2-5; TRBD2 is a possible D gene (6 bases). V was trimmed by 3 bases and J by 4 bases, leaving 18 bases between them. Germline-derived CDR1 and CDR2 are SGHTA and FQGTGA. The length of the CDR3 is 16 residues. CDR3 nucleotides: TGTGCCAGCAGCTTTAACAGGAGGGCGAGGGGAGAGACCCAGTACTTC. It encodes CASSFNRRARGETQYF.

This clonotype was recorded at least ten times. This chain links TRBV20-1 with TRBJ1-1, with 7 bases identical to TRBD1. The CDR3 consists of 16 residues. The germline V gene has CDR1 DFQATT and CDR2 SNEGSKA (reference sequence). Losses at the gene ends were 3 bases for V and 0 bases for J; bases not matched to a gene: 10. The CDR3 sequence: CSARVPGQLLNTEAFF. The CDR3 nucleotides are TGCAGTGCTAGGGTCCCGGGACAGCTTCTGAACACTGAAGCTTTCTTT.

This clonotype was recorded many times. The V and J genes are TRBV7-9 and TRBJ2-2; D is perhaps TRBD1 or TRBD2 (6 bases each). V was trimmed by 6 bases and J by 3 bases, leaving 23 bases between them. Germline-derived CDR1 and CDR2 are SEHNR and FQNEAQ (reference sequence). There are 18 residues in the CDR3. The CDR3 here is CASRTTRRGAGDTGELFF. In DNA, the CDR3 is TGTGCCAGCAGAACCACCAGGAGGGGGGCCGGTGACACCGGGGAGCTGTTTTTT.

At least ten counts were recorded for this clonotype. The chain recombines TRBV15 with TRBJ1-1; a weak D match, TRBD1 (5 bases). V lost 5 bases and J 1 base, leaving 11 bases between the germline ends. CDR1 is LNHNV and CDR2 is YYDKDF in the germline V gene (reference sequence). The CDR3 length is 14 residues. CDR3 region: CATSAKTANTEAFF. Written as DNA, the CDR3 is TGTGCCACCAGCGCAAAGACAGCGAACACTGAAGCTTTCTTT.

At least ten counts were recorded for this clonotype. The chain recombines TRBV20-1 with TRBJ2-1; 12 nucleotides line up with TRBD2. The germline CDR1 and CDR2 sequences are DFQATT and SNEGSKA (reference sequence). Trimming at V came to 6 bases and at J to 4 bases, leaving 7 bases not matched to a gene. The CDR3 extends over 15 amino acids. DNA of the CDR3: TGCAGTGCCTATACTAGCGGGGGGTCTTACAATGAGCAGTTCTTC. It specifies CSAYTSGGSYNEQFF.

This clonotype came up many times. The chain uses TRBV20-1 and TRBJ1-1; D perhaps matches TRBD1 (5 bases). The V end was cut by 5 bases, the J end by 3 bases, with 19 bases between. The CDR3 has 15 amino acids. Germline CDR1 is DFQATT and CDR2 is SNEGSKA (reference sequence). Here the CDR3 reads CSAGNRQGSDTEAFF. CDR3 sequence (DNA): TGCAGTGCTGGGAATCGGCAGGGTTCTGACACTGAAGCTTTCTTT.

This clonotype was observed many times. The chain couples TRBV5-1 to TRBJ2-7; 9 bases line up with TRBD1. CDR3 length: 14 residues. CDR1 and CDR2 from the germline V gene are SGHRS and YFSETQ. V dropped 3 bases and J dropped 5; count of bases not matched to a gene: 6. The CDR3 here is CASSSIGQGNEQYF. CDR3 sequence (DNA): TGCGCCAGCAGCTCTATAGGACAGGGGAACGAGCAGTACTTC.

This clonotype appeared a few times. The gene calls are TRBV6-6 and TRBJ2-1; tentatively, D is TRBD1 (6 bases). Trimming shortened V by 8 bases and J by 4 bases, and 12 bases separated the two germline ends. The CDR3 loop spans 13 amino acids. Germline V gene sequence: CDR1 MNHNY, CDR2 SVGAGI (reference sequence). The DNA of the CDR3 is TGTGCCAGCGGGAAGGACAGATACAATGAGCAGTTCTTC. Its translation is CASGKDRYNEQFF.

This clonotype was seen many times. V gene TRBV6-6 combines with J gene TRBJ2-5, with 8 bases identical to TRBD1. V was clipped by 5 bases and J by 4 bases; unmatched bases: 6. Germline V gene lookup returns CDR1 MNHNY and CDR2 SVGAGI (reference sequence). This CDR3 has 14 residues. The CDR3 sequence: CASSRSGGRETQYF. The CDR3 coding sequence is TGTGCCAGCAGTCGATCAGGGGGCCGAGAGACCCAGTACTTC.

There are many counts of this clonotype. The CDR3 bases are TGCGCCAGCAGCTTGGTGGTTAGCGGGGACAATGAGCAGTTCTTC. Residues: CASSLVVSGDNEQFF. This chain connects TRBV5-1 to TRBJ2-1; TRBD2 matches at 8 bases. The CDR3 extends over 15 amino acids. With 0 bases clipped from V and 5 bases from J, the junction kept 4 bases outside the gene matches. Germline-derived CDR1 and CDR2 are SGHRS and YFSETQ.

This clonotype was detected many times. The chain links TRBV5-1 to TRBJ1-2; D is undetermined. CDR3 length equals 14 residues. The germline CDR1 and CDR2 sequences are SGHRS and YFSETQ. Between the trimmed V and J ends, which lost 0 bases and 1 base, there was a span of 7 bases. The chain's CDR3 is CASSLEAFNYGYTF. The CDR3 nucleotides read TGCGCCAGCAGCTTGGAGGCGTTTAACTATGGCTACACCTTC.

This clonotype was detected ten times or more. This sequence joins TRBV4-1 and TRBJ2-1; 11 positions match TRBD1. The CDR3 spans 16 residues. Germline V gene lookup returns CDR1 MGHRA and CDR2 YSYEKL. Losses at the gene ends were 2 bases for V and 7 bases for J; bases not matched to a gene: 7. CDR3 in DNA: TGCGCCAGCAGCCAACCTTTCCGGGACAGGGGGAATGAGCAGTTCTTC. It specifies CASSQPFRDRGNEQFF.

This clonotype appeared many times. V usage is TRBV6-1 and J usage is TRBJ1-4; D gene uncertain. Trimming removed 1 base from V and 6 bases from J, with 9 bases in between. This CDR3 region has 14 residues. Germline V gives CDR1 MNHNS, CDR2 SASEGT. The CDR3 bases are TGTGCCAGCAGTGAAGTATTGCGTGATGAAAAACTGTTTTTT. Translating it yields CASSEVLRDEKLFF.

This clonotype showed up many times. This chain uses TRBV7-9 with TRBJ1-1; D gene ambiguous. CDR1 and CDR2 from the germline V gene are SEHNR and FQNEAQ (reference sequence). Trimming removed 5 bases at V and 3 bases at J, with 13 bases between. The length of the CDR3 is 14 residues. The CDR3 here is CASSHPSGYTEAFF. The CDR3, as DNA: TGTGCCAGCAGCCACCCCTCGGGTTACACTGAAGCTTTCTTT.